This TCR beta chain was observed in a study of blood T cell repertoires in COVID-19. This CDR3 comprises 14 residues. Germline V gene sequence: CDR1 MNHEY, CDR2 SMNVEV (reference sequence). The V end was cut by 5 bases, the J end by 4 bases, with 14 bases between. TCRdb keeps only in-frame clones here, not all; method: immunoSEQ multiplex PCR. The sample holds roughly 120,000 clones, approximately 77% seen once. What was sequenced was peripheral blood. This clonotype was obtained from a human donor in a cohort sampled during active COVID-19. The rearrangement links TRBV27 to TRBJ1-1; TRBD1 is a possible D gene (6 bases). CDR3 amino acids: CASSPTQGFTEAFF. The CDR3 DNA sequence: TGTGCCAGCAGTCCTACTCAGGGGTTCACTGAAGCTTTCTTT.